This T cell receptor (beta chain) stems from a study of blood T cell repertoires in COVID-19 (dated by TCRdb to 2020 to 2021). Background on the whole study: Collaborator samples came from the United States, Italy and Spain and covered acute and convalescent phases of COVID-19. The prospective study material was composed of cDNA or gDNA derived from T cells, B-cell-depleted T cells, or PBMCs. The dataset comprised deeply sampled blood TCRbeta repertoires from subjects exposed to, actively infected with, or recovered from COVID-19. The repertoires were released in a freely available public database meant as a resource for research on the immune response to SARS-CoV-2. The samples were drawn from the first 160 participants of the ongoing ImmuneRACE study and from 950 to 1,500 subjects provided by 6 global collaborators. Sample metadata almost always included a de-identified subject ID, COVID-19 status, age in years and sex. Where available, HLA class I and class II types were taken from metadata supplied by the sample provider and were not determined by assay-based typing. Here is what the overall study found, with its caveats: How much clinical and demographic metadata was included differed by source and by participant, and the metadata was provided uncurated.

The collaborating institutions used their own protocols to collect whole blood in K2EDTA tubes. For TCRbeta analysis, collaborators shipped samples in one of three forms: frozen whole blood, isolated PBMCs, or DNA extracted from either of those sample types. TCRbeta CDR3 regions were amplified from genomic DNA using the immunoSEQ Assay, a bias-controlled multiplex PCR. The published analysis was carried out like this. The number of nucleated cells in each sample was estimated by amplification of reference gene primers within the assay. To quantify the absolute abundance of each unique TCRbeta CDR3 rearrangement, sequence reads were collapsed and filtered. For each sample, productive Simpson clonality was calculated by taking the square root of Simpson's diversity index across productive rearrangements. Imported from immuneACCESS, the table was reduced by TCRdb to in-frame sequences with V and J called. These copies leave out some clones; in studies compared against another copy, an unresolved V gene accounts for under half, and the cause of the remainder is not known. Clonal size and the V and J genes are those of that table, whereas D and trimming came from the DNA. Here the sample has about 280,000 clones; approximately 85% occur a single time. Of the sample, approximately 10% is held by the ten largest clones.

As for this clone: This clone's antigen is unknown. The sample holds no much larger clone one base away, and base qualities are not on file.

The TCR was taken from a woman in her 70s with acute or convalescent COVID-19. The specimen was peripheral blood.

Here is the DNA: TGTGCCAGCGTAACACCCGATGGCTACACCTTC. Its amino acids are CASVTPDGYTF. The chain is encoded by TRBV6-4 joined to TRBJ1-2; the D gene remains uncertain. The germline V gene yields MRHNA for CDR1 and SNTAGT for CDR2. The V end loses 8 bases and the J end loses 6 bases, and a stretch of 10 bases separates them. Spanning cysteine to phenylalanine, the CDR3 consists of 11 amino acids. CDR3 DNA only is kept here, 33 bases in frame from base 1.